A single sample gave rise to the 24 T cell receptor beta chains below, sequenced in a study of blood T cell repertoires in COVID-19 (dated by TCRdb to the early 2020s). The library relied on the immunoSEQ multiplex PCR assay. The clones in this table, taken by TCRdb from immuneACCESS, are in-frame only. Not every clone is retained; where verified, under half of the shortfall comes from an unresolved V gene, and the cause of the rest is unknown. This sample holds 200,000 to 250,000 clones; about nine tenths were observed only once. Of the sample, 6.2% is held by the ten largest clones. Sequencing was done on a sample of peripheral blood. These TCRs come from a man between 60 and 75 years old with acute or convalescent COVID-19.

Only a few counts were recorded for this clone. The CDR3 loop reads CASSAKGRGDEKLFF. Written as DNA, the CDR3 is TGTGCCAGCAGCGCGAAGGGCAGGGGAGATGAAAAACTGTTTTTT. The gene calls are TRBV5-4 and TRBJ1-4, with a tentative D call TRBD1 (6 bases). The ends were cut back, 4 bases at V and 6 bases at J, with 16 bases in the middle. Germline V gene lookup returns CDR1 SGHNT and CDR2 YYREEE (reference sequence). The CDR3 runs 15 residues.

The chain recombines TRBV27 with TRBJ2-3; 10 positions match TRBD2. CDR3 length: 16 residues. CDR1 and CDR2 (germline): MNHEY, SMNVEV (reference sequence). V lost 3 bases to trimming and J lost 4 bases; unmatched junction nucleotides: 7. The DNA of the CDR3 is TGTGCCAGCAGTTTGTTCAGCGGGAGGGCCCCAGATACGCAGTATTTT. This codes for CASSLFSGRAPDTQYF.

The V and J genes are TRBV4-2 and TRBJ1-3, with D unclear. Germline loops: CDR1 LGHNA, CDR2 YNFKEQ. Trimming took off 0 bases at V and 4 bases at J, with 7 bases between the two ends. This CDR3 spans 14 amino acids. The CDR3 region is CASSQDPGGNTIYF. The CDR3 coding sequence is TGTGCCAGCAGCCAAGATCCCGGGGGAAACACCATATATTTT.

This clone has more than one count but fewer than ten. The rearrangement joins TRBV30 to TRBJ1-3; D is unresolved. With 2 bases removed from V and 0 bases from J, the gap between germline ends came to 11 bases. This CDR3 has 15 amino acids. Germline-derived CDR1 and CDR2 are GTSNPN and SVGIG (reference sequence). The CDR3 reads CAWSNERSSGNTIYF. The CDR3 DNA reads as TGTGCCTGGAGTAACGAACGGAGCTCTGGAAACACCATATATTTT.

This chain connects TRBV6-2 or TRBV6-3 to TRBJ2-7; TRBD2 matches at 12 bases. The CDR3 length is 16 residues. V trimming: 5 bases; J trimming: 2 bases; junction bases outside the gene matches: 7. Germline V gives CDR1 MNHEY, CDR2 SVGEGT. The CDR3 protein is CASSKNGLAGTYEQYF. CDR3 coding DNA: TGTGCCAGCAGTAAGAATGGACTAGCGGGAACCTACGAGCAGTACTTC.

V usage is TRBV7-8 and J usage is TRBJ2-7, with TRBD2 as a possible D gene (6 bases). Germline CDR1 and CDR2: SGHVS and FQNEAQ. The CDR3 extends over 15 amino acids. With 5 bases removed from V and 4 bases from J, the gap between germline ends came to 18 bases. The chain's CDR3 is CASSDKSGGTYEQYF. The DNA for the CDR3 is TGTGCCAGCAGCGATAAGTCGGGCGGGACTTACGAGCAGTACTTC.

This clone was seen a handful of times. V usage is TRBV11-3 and J usage is TRBJ2-7, with 13 bases lining up with TRBD2. The V gene end was trimmed by 0 bases and the J gene end by 0 bases; junction bases not matched to a gene: 14. Germline values: CDR1 SGHNT, CDR2 YENEEA. The CDR3 consists of 21 residues. The CDR3 bases are TGTGCCAGCAGCTTAGACGCCCCCCCGGGACTAGCGGGGTGGGGCTCCTACGAGCAGTACTTC. It is translated as CASSLDAPPGLAGWGSYEQYF.

The genes are TRBV6-2 or TRBV6-3 and TRBJ2-7; 7 positions agree with TRBD2. This CDR3 comprises 17 residues. Germline loops: CDR1 MNHEY, CDR2 SVGEGT. The V segment lost 0 bases and the J segment 2 bases; nucleotides outside the gene matches: 10. The CDR3: CASSYSSTGTNTYEQYF. The CDR3 region has the DNA TGTGCCAGCAGTTACTCGTCAACTGGGACTAACACCTACGAGCAGTACTTC.

The V and J genes are TRBV7-2 and TRBJ2-1; D unclear. Trimming removed 5 bases from V and 2 bases from J, with 4 bases in between. This CDR3 is 12 amino acids long. Germline values: CDR1 SGHTA, CDR2 FQGNSA. The DNA of the CDR3 is TGTGCCAGCAGCCTACCCTACAATGAGCAGTTCTTC. This encodes CASSLPYNEQFF.

CDR3 amino acids: CASSLADPGGGELFF. CDR3 DNA sequence: TGTGCCAGCAGCTTAGCGGACCCCGGGGGCGGGGAGCTGTTTTTT. This chain links TRBV7-9 with TRBJ2-2, with D perhaps matching TRBD2 (6 bases). The CDR3 extends over 15 amino acids. V was clipped by 0 bases and J by 7 bases, with 12 bases between them. Germline-derived CDR1 and CDR2 are SEHNR and FQNEAQ (reference sequence).

J is TRBJ2-3 and V is TRBV5-1; possible D gene TRBD2, 5 bases. This CDR3 contains 14 residues. V lost 1 base and J 2 bases, leaving 8 bases between the germline ends. Germline CDR1 reads SGHRS; CDR2 reads YFSETQ. In DNA form, the CDR3 reads TGCGCCAGCAGCTTGAGCGGTGACACAGATACGCAGTATTTT. It codes for CASSLSGDTDTQYF.

The genes are TRBV5-1 and TRBJ1-5, with 10 bases identical to TRBD1. The CDR3 is 15 residues long. V was clipped by 4 bases and J by 2 bases; unmatched bases: 3. Per germline, CDR1 SGHRS and CDR2 YFSETQ. CDR3 nucleotide sequence: TGCGCCAGCAGCCGGACAGGGGGAGGCAATCAGCCCCAGCATTTT. Translating it yields CASSRTGGGNQPQHF. The full variable domain, in which reference TRBV5-1 and TRBJ1-5 provide the parts outside the CDR3, is KAGVTQTPRYLIKTRGQQVTLSCSPISGHRSVSWYQQTPGQGLQFLFEYFSETQRNKGNFPGRFSGRQFSNSRSEMNVSTLELGDSALYLCASSRTGGGNQPQHFGDGTRLSIL.

The V and J genes are TRBV5-1 and TRBJ2-7, with a tentative D call TRBD2 (6 bases). Germline CDR1 and CDR2: SGHRS and YFSETQ. The CDR3 sequence is 14 residues long. V lost 3 bases and J lost 6, with 16 bases in between. The chain's CDR3 is CASSWGVTAAEQYF. CDR3 nucleotides: TGCGCCAGCAGCTGGGGGGTTACAGCGGCCGAGCAGTACTTC.

This clone was detected only once. The gene calls are TRBV18 and TRBJ1-6; 8 bases are shared with TRBD1. Germline trimming cut 5 bases from V and 9 bases from J; bases unmatched to any gene: 9. The CDR3 extends over 15 amino acids. Germline CDR1 is KGHSH and CDR2 is LQKENI. The CDR3 region is CASSDRGPRGSPLHF. The CDR3 coding sequence is TGTGCCAGCTCAGACAGGGGACCTAGGGGTTCACCCCTCCACTTT.

The chain has TRBV6-1 and TRBJ1-6; D gene uncertain. The CDR3 runs 17 residues. V gave up 2 bases and J gave up 0 bases, with 11 bases separating them. Germline CDR1 and CDR2: MNHNS and SASEGT. CDR3 nucleotides: TGTGCCAGCAGTGAATTGATAGGGAGCTCCTATAATTCACCCCTCCACTTT. Protein: CASSELIGSSYNSPLHF.

The chain couples TRBV27 to TRBJ1-2; possibly TRBD1 for D (6 bases). The CDR3 has 13 amino acids. V was clipped by 8 bases and J by 8 bases, with 18 bases between them. Germline V CDR1 and CDR2: MNHEY, SMNVEV (reference sequence). The CDR3 here is CASRADRRYGYTF. CDR3 coding DNA: TGTGCCAGCCGGGCGGACAGACGGTACGGCTACACCTTC.

This clone appeared a single time. The chain links TRBV19 to TRBJ2-1; D gene ambiguous. Trimming stripped 4 bases from V and 7 bases from J, with 20 bases between. Germline-derived CDR1 and CDR2 are LNHDA and SQIVND (reference sequence). The CDR3 has 16 residues. The CDR3 DNA reads as TGTGCCAGTAGTACTCCACCCTGGGCAGTTCGGAATGAGCAGTTCTTC. Translation: CASSTPPWAVRNEQFF.

The chain links TRBV5-5 to TRBJ1-4; the D gene is possibly TRBD1 (5 bases). CDR3 length: 14 residues. Germline values: CDR1 SGHKS, CDR2 YYEKEE (reference sequence). The V gene lost 5 bases and the J gene lost 8 bases, with 16 bases spanning the gap. The CDR3 DNA sequence: TGTGCCAGCAGTAAAACAGGCGGGGACGAAAAACTGTTTTTT. Its translation is CASSKTGGDEKLFF.

V and J are TRBV6-2 or TRBV6-3 and TRBJ1-5, with TRBD1 matching 8 bases. The CDR3 runs 19 residues. Germline V CDR1 and CDR2: MNHEY, SVGEGT. J was trimmed by 0 bases and V by 2 bases; bases with no gene match: 12. CDR3 region: CASSYVPGTGQHSNQPQHF. CDR3 in DNA: TGTGCCAGCAGTTACGTCCCCGGGACAGGCCAACATAGCAATCAGCCCCAGCATTTT.

This chain joins TRBV30 and TRBJ1-5; 7 nucleotides agree with TRBD1. J was trimmed by 0 bases and V by 3 bases; bases with no gene match: 8. Germline V gene data show CDR1 as GTSNPN and CDR2 as SVGIG (reference sequence). This CDR3 has 16 residues. Written as DNA, the CDR3 is TGTGCCTGGAGACCTACGACAGGGAATAGCAATCAGCCCCAGCATTTT. Translation gives CAWRPTTGNSNQPQHF.

The chain joins TRBV29-1 to TRBJ2-7; 8 bases fit TRBD1. This CDR3 has 13 amino acids. The V gene end was trimmed by 2 bases and the J gene end by 2 bases; junction bases not matched to a gene: 2. Germline CDR1 and CDR2: SQVTM and ANQGSEA. The CDR3 loop is CSVERQGTYEQYF. The CDR3 DNA sequence: TGCAGCGTTGAACGACAGGGGACCTACGAGCAGTACTTC.

The V gene is TRBV19, the J gene TRBJ2-7; 8 bases align to TRBD2. V was pared by 3 bases and J by 0 bases, with 22 bases of the junction left unmatched. This CDR3 contains 21 residues. The germline V gene has CDR1 LNHDA and CDR2 SQIVND (reference sequence). The CDR3 nucleotides are TGTGCCAGTAGTATCTTAATCCCGGGACTAGAAAAGAACATAGACTCCTACGAGCAGTACTTC. This codes for CASSILIPGLEKNIDSYEQYF.

The chain uses TRBV30 and TRBJ2-7; perhaps TRBD2 as D (5 bases). Germline V gene sequence: CDR1 GTSNPN, CDR2 SVGIG (reference sequence). This CDR3 spans 13 amino acids. V was shortened by 3 bases and J by 0 bases, with 9 bases between the two germline ends. The CDR3 DNA reads as TGTGCCTGGAGAAGAGGGAGCTCCTACGAGCAGTACTTC. As protein: CAWRRGSSYEQYF.

V and J are TRBV6-1 and TRBJ1-5; tentatively, D is TRBD1 (6 bases). The CDR3 totals 17 residues. Germline V gene data show CDR1 as MNHNS and CDR2 as SASEGT. Trimming left V 2 bases short and J 0 bases short, with 14 bases between. This CDR3 reads CASSEPAGGRSNQPQHF. The CDR3 nucleotides are TGTGCCAGCAGTGAACCCGCGGGGGGGCGTAGCAATCAGCCCCAGCATTTT.